The present T cell receptor (beta chain) was sequenced within a study of shared clonotypes between healthy human individuals. Assay runs were performed at deep level. Repertoires were generated with immunoSEQ multiplex PCR, while TCRdb's copy carries only in-frame clones and drops some. The sample contains roughly 2.2 million clones, over 85% of which appear only once. V gave up 7 bases and J gave up 5 bases, with 14 bases separating them. CDR1 SQVTM and CDR2 ANQGSEA come from the germline V gene. This CDR3 region has 12 residues. The sample taken for sequencing was naive CD4+ T cells from PBMCs. Subset described: CD45RA+ positively selected. The TCR was taken from a man aged 18 to 30 in good health. Some clones in this sample may be carry-over from other donors' samples. V is TRBV29-1 and J is TRBJ2-5; D possibly uses TRBD1 or TRBD2 (6 bases each). In DNA form, the CDR3 reads TGCAGCGCCCACGGGGGCGGGGAGACCCAGTACTTC. Translating gives CSAHGGGETQYF.